This T cell receptor (beta chain) was profiled in a study of tumor and adjacent non-tumor tissue in lung cancer. CDR1 and CDR2 from the germline V gene are SGHRS and YFSETQ. The CDR3 is 11 residues long. Overall study findings and caveats: In normal lung, the top 100 clones were significantly more dominant than in tumor.

A modified ARM-PCR protocol with three rounds of nested PCR amplified TCRbeta. TCRdb passed the multiplex PCR reads through MiXCR, listing each CDR3 protein once. The sample holds about 75,000 distinct CDR3 sequences, under 70% seen once. No cell sorting was done before RNA was extracted from the tissue. This non-tumor lung sample came from over 3 cm beyond the tumor edge. Only one count was recorded for this clonotype. The antigen remains unidentified. The junction does not match germline at one end; this may be a read error. Sequencing was done on a sample of distant non-tumor lung tissue. The receptor's source is a woman in her forties or fifties with non-small cell lung cancer. V usage is TRBV5-1 and J usage is TRBJ2-1; possible D gene TRBD2, 5 bases. CDR3 loop: CASSDYNEQSF. The CDR3 DNA reads as TGCGCCAGCTCTGACTACAATGAGCAGTCCTTC. The whole variable domain, filled in from reference TRBV5-1 and TRBJ2-1, reads KAGVTQTPRYLIKTRGQQVTLSCSPISGHRSVSWYQQTPGQGLQFLFEYFSETQRNKGNFPGRFSGRQFSNSRSEMNVSTLELGDSALYLCASSDYNEQSFGPGTRLTVL.